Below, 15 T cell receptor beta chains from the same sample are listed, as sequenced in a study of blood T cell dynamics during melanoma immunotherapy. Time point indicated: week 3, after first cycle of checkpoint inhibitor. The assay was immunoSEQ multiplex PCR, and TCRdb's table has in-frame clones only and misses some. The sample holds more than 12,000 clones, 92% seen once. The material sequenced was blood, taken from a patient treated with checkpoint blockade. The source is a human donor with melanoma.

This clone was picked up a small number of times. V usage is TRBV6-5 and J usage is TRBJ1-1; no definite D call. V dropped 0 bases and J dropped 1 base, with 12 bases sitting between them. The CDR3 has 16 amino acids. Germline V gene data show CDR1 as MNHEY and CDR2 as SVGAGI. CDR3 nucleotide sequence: TGTGCCAGCAGTTACTCCTGGGCCTCAACGAACACTGAAGCTTTCTTT. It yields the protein CASSYSWASTNTEAFF.

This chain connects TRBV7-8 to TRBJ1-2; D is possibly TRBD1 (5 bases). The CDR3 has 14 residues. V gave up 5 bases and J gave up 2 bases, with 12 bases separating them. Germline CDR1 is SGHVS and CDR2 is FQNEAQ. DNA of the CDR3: TGTGCCAGCAGCAGGGGTAACAGGAACTATGGCTACACCTTC. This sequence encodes CASSRGNRNYGYTF.

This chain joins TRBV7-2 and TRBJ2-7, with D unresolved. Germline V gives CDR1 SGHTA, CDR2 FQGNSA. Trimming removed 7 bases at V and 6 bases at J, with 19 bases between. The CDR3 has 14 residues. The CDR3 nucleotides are TGTGCCAGCAATCCCACAGCCTACGTTGGCGAGCAGTACTTC. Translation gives CASNPTAYVGEQYF. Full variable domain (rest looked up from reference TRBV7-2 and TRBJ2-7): GAGVSQSPSNKVTEKGKDVELRCDPISGHTALYWYRQSLGQGLEFLIYFQGNSAPDKSGLPSDRFSAERTGGSVSTLTIQRTQQEDSAVYLCASNPTAYVGEQYFGPGTRLTVT.

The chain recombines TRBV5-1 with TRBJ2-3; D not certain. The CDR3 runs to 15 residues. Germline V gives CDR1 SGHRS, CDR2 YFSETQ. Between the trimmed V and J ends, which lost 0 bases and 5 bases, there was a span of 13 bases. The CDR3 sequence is CASSLGMVTRDTQYF. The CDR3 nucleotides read TGCGCCAGCAGCTTGGGAATGGTTACGAGAGATACGCAGTATTTT. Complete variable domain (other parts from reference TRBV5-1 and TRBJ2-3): KAGVTQTPRYLIKTRGQQVTLSCSPISGHRSVSWYQQTPGQGLQFLFEYFSETQRNKGNFPGRFSGRQFSNSRSEMNVSTLELGDSALYLCASSLGMVTRDTQYFGPGTRLTVL.

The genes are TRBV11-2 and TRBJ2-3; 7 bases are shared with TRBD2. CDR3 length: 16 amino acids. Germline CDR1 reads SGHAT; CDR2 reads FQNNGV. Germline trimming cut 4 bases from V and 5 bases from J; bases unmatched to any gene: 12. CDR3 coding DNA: TGTGCCAGCAGCTCGGGGACTACCACCGGGCTAGATACGCAGTATTTT. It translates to CASSSGTTTGLDTQYF.

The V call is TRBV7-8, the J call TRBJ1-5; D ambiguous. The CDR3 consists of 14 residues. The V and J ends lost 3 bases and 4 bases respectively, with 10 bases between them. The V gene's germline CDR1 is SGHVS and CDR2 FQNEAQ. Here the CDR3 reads CASSLGKPNQPQHF. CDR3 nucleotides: TGTGCCAGCAGCTTGGGTAAACCTAATCAGCCCCAGCATTTT.

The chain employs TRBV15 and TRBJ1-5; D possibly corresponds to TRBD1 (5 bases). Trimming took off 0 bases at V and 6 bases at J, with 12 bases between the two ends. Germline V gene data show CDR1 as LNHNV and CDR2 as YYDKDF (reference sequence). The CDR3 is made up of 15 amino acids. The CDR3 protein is CATSRDRGKGQPQHF. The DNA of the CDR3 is TGTGCCACCAGCAGAGATCGGGGGAAGGGTCAGCCCCAGCATTTT.

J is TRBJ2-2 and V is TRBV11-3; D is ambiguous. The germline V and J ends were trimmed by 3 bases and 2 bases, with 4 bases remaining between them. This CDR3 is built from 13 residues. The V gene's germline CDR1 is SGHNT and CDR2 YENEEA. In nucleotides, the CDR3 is TGTGCCAGCAGCTTCAGTAACACCGGGGAGCTGTTTTTT. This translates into CASSFSNTGELFF. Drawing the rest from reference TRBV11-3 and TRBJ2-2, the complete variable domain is EAGVVQSPRYKIIEKKQPVAFWCNPISGHNTLYWYLQNLGQGPELLIRYENEEAVDDSQLPKDRFSAERLKGVDSTLKIQPAELGDSAVYLCASSFSNTGELFFGEGSRLTVL.

The CDR3 protein is CASSSTGLGKNTEAFF. CDR3 nucleotide sequence: TGTGCCAGCAGCTCAACAGGGTTGGGAAAGAACACTGAAGCTTTCTTT. The chain links TRBV9 to TRBJ1-1; TRBD1 might be the D (6 bases). CDR1 is SGDLS and CDR2 is YYNGEE in the germline V gene. V lost 4 bases, J lost 1 base, and 17 bases lay in between. CDR3 length: 16 residues.

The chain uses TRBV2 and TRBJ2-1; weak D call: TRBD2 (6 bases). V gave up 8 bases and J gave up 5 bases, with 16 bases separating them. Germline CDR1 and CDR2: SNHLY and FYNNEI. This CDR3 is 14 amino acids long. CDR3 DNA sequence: TGTGCCAGCGAGAGGGACTCGTTTAACAATGAGCAGTTCTTC. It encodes CASERDSFNNEQFF.

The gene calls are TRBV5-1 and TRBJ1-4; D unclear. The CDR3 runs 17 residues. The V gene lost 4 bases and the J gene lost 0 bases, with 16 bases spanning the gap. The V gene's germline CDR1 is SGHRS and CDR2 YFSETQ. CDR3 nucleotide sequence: TGCGCCAGCAGCGCCGCAGGTTCTATTCCAACTAATGAAAAACTGTTTTTT. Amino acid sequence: CASSAAGSIPTNEKLFF.

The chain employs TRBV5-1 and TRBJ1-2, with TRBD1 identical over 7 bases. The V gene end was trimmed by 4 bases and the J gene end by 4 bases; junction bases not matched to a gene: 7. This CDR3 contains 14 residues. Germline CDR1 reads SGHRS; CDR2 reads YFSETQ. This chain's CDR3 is CASSPGTASYGYTF. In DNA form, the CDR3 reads TGCGCCAGCAGCCCCGGGACAGCGAGCTATGGCTACACCTTC. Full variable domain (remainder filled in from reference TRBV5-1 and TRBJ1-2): KAGVTQTPRYLIKTRGQQVTLSCSPISGHRSVSWYQQTPGQGLQFLFEYFSETQRNKGNFPGRFSGRQFSNSRSEMNVSTLELGDSALYLCASSPGTASYGYTFGSGTRLTVV.

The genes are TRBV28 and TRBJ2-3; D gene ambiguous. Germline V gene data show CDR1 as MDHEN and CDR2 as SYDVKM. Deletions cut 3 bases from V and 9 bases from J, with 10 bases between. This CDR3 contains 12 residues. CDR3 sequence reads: CASSLTGKTQYF. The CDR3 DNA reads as TGTGCCAGCAGTTTGACGGGCAAAACGCAGTATTTT.

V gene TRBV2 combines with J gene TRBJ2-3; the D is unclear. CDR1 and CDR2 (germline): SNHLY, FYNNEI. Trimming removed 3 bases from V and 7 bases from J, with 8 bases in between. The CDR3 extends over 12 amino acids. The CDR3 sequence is CASSETRHTQYF. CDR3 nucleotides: TGTGCCAGCAGTGAGACCCGGCATACGCAGTATTTT.

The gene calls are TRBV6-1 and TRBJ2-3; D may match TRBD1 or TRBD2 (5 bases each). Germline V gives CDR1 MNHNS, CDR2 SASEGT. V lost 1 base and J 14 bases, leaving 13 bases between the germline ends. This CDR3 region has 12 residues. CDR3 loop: CASSEGWGSAYF. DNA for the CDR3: TGTGCCAGCAGTGAAGGGTGGGGGAGCGCGTATTTT.